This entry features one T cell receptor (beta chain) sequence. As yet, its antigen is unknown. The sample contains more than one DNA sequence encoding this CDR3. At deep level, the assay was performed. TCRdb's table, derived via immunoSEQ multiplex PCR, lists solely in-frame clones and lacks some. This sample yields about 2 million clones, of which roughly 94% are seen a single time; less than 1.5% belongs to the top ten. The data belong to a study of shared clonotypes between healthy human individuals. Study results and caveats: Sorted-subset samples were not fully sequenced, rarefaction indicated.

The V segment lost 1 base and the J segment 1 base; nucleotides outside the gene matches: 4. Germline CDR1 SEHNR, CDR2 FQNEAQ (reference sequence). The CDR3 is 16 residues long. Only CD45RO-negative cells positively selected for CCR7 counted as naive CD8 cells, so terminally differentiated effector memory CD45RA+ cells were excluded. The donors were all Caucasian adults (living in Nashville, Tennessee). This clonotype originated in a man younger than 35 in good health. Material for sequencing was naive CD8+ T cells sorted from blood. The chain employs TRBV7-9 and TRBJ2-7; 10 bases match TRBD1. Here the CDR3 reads CASSLGGQGLSYEQYF. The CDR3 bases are TGTGCCAGCAGCTTAGGGGGACAGGGGTTATCCTACGAGCAGTACTTC. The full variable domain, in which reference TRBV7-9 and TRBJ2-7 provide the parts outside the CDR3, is DTGVSQNPRHKITKRGQNVTFRCDPISEHNRLYWYRQTLGQGPEFLTYFQNEAQLEKSRLLSDRFSAERPKGSFSTLEIQRTEQGDSAMYLCASSLGGQGLSYEQYFGPGTRLTVT.